The present entry profiles one TCR beta chain with its context. The antigen is undetermined. Assay: immunoSEQ multiplex PCR; the TCRdb copy retains only in-frame clones and omits some. The profile shows 1,000 to 1,500 clones, approximately 72% of them singletons. This sample was taken from a study of tissue T cells after allogeneic stem cell transplantation. Study conclusions and caveats: Blood and spleen captured only part of the tissue TCR repertoire. Shared clones across patients were few; motif clustering revealed tissue-specific shared signatures.

Germline V gives CDR1 PRHDT, CDR2 FYEKMQ (reference sequence). Trimming stripped 6 bases from V and 10 bases from J, with 19 bases between. The CDR3 is made up of 15 amino acids. The chain is built from TRBV13 and TRBJ1-6, with D perhaps TRBD1 (6 bases). This TCR derives from an older male patient with steroid-refractory graft-versus-host disease after an allogeneic stem cell transplant. Some of the T cells may derive from the graft donor. Here the sequenced sample was spleen tissue, taken at autopsy. The CDR3 DNA follows: TGTGCCAGCAGGCAGAGGGGGGGCGCCGAGTCACCCCTCCACTTT. Translation gives CASRQRGGAESPLHF. The full variable domain, with the rest looked up from reference TRBV13 and TRBJ1-6, is AAGVIQSPRHLIKEKRETATLKCYPIPRHDTVYWYQQGPGQDPQFLISFYEKMQSDKGSIPDRFSAQQFSDYHSELNMSSLELGDSALYFCASRQRGGAESPLHFGNGTRLTVT.